The 30 T cell receptor beta chains below come from one sample, sequenced in a study of blood T cell repertoires in COVID-19. The protocol was immunoSEQ multiplex PCR, while the TCRdb copy is restricted to in-frame clones and leaves out a portion. The sample has roughly 80,000 clones, about 85% seen once. The material sequenced was peripheral blood. The receptors derive from a human donor in a cohort sampled during active COVID-19.

The chain joins TRBV7-2 to TRBJ1-2, with D hard to call. Trimming removed 6 bases from V and 2 bases from J, with 13 bases in between. Germline V gives CDR1 SGHTA, CDR2 FQGNSA. CDR3 length equals 14 residues. The chain's CDR3 is CASSPRTGNYGYTF. The CDR3 DNA reads as TGTGCCAGCAGTCCTCGGACGGGAAACTATGGCTACACCTTC.

The rearrangement links TRBV3-1 (or the pseudogene TRBV3-2) to TRBJ2-7; D is undetermined. Trimming shortened V by 0 bases and J by 2 bases, and 8 bases separated the two germline ends. From germline, CDR1 is LGHDT and CDR2 YNNKEL (reference sequence). The CDR3 sequence is 14 residues long. In nucleotides, the CDR3 is TGTGCCAGCAGCCAAGAAATACAGACCTACGAGCAGTACTTC. This sequence encodes CASSQEIQTYEQYF.

The CDR3 sequence is CASSSGAGGRNEQFF. CDR3 nucleotide sequence: TGTGCCAGCAGTTCCGGAGCGGGAGGGCGCAATGAGCAGTTCTTC. The chain has TRBV7-2 and TRBJ2-1; TRBD2 agrees at 10 bases. The CDR3 length is 15 residues. CDR1 and CDR2 from the germline V gene are SGHTA and FQGNSA. The junction had 8 bases not matched to a gene; V was cut back by 6 bases and J by 6 bases.

This rearrangement joins TRBV11-1 to TRBJ1-2; tentatively, D is TRBD1 (6 bases). CDR1 is SGHAT and CDR2 is FQDESV in the germline V gene (reference sequence). The V end lost 2 bases, the J end lost 2 bases, and 6 bases lay between the germline ends. The CDR3 extends over 13 amino acids. The CDR3 is CASSLQGNYGYTF. The CDR3 nucleotides are TGTGCCAGCAGCTTACAGGGGAACTATGGCTACACCTTC.

The V call is TRBV10-1, the J call TRBJ2-7; 8 bases are shared with TRBD1. Germline CDR1 and CDR2: WNHNN and SYGVQD (reference sequence). Losses at the gene ends were 3 bases for V and 6 bases for J; bases not matched to a gene: 13. The CDR3 length is 16 residues. This CDR3 is CASSDIPGQVCLEQYF. Here the CDR3 DNA reads TGCGCCAGCAGTGACATCCCGGGACAGGTCTGTCTCGAGCAGTACTTC.

V gene TRBV6-5 combines with J gene TRBJ1-1; the D gene is possibly TRBD1 (6 bases). Deletions cut 3 bases from V and 2 bases from J, with 13 bases between. The CDR3 is made up of 15 amino acids. CDR1 is MNHEY, CDR2 SVGAGI, per germline. The CDR3 nucleotides read TGTGCCAGCAGTTATACCGGACAGATCAACACTGAAGCTTTCTTT. This translates into CASSYTGQINTEAFF.

The chain couples TRBV5-6 to TRBJ1-5; D not certain. The germline CDR1 and CDR2 sequences are SGHDT and YYEEEE. The CDR3 extends over 18 amino acids. The V end lost 2 bases, the J end lost 4 bases, and 22 bases lay between the germline ends. In DNA, the CDR3 is TGTGCCAGCAGCTTTGGGCGGGCCAGTTCGTCGGAAAATCAGCCCCAGCATTTT. As protein: CASSFGRASSSENQPQHF.

The rearrangement joins TRBV5-1 to TRBJ1-6, with unresolved D. Trimming left V 4 bases short and J 1 base short, with 12 bases between. The CDR3 runs 16 residues. From germline, CDR1 is SGHRS and CDR2 YFSETQ. The CDR3 DNA sequence: TGCGCCAGCAGCCCACGCGAGATGTCCTATAATTCACCCCTCCACTTT. Amino acids: CASSPREMSYNSPLHF.

J is TRBJ1-4 and V is TRBV2; no firm D call. The V gene's germline CDR1 is SNHLY and CDR2 FYNNEI. V dropped 4 bases and J dropped 10 bases, with 10 bases sitting between them. The CDR3 runs to 12 residues. This CDR3 reads CASSANSGKLFF. The DNA of the CDR3 is TGTGCCAGCAGTGCTAATTCGGGAAAACTGTTTTTT.

On this clone itself: Other DNA sequences within the sample encode an identical CDR3. This chain uses TRBV11-3 with TRBJ2-3; 7 bases match TRBD1. The ends lost 3 bases at V and 5 bases at J; junction bases unmatched: 2. The CDR3 sequence is 13 residues long. From germline, CDR1 is SGHNT and CDR2 YENEEA. The CDR3 DNA reads TGTGCCAGCAGCTTCAACAGGGGAGATACGCAGTATTTT. Protein product: CASSFNRGDTQYF.

This clone occurred a few times. Other DNA sequences of this sample code for an identical CDR3. The chain uses TRBV29-1 and TRBJ1-1; D remains unclear. The V and J ends lost 2 bases and 11 bases respectively, with 3 bases between them. CDR1 and CDR2 (germline): SQVTM, ANQGSEA. The CDR3 consists of 8 residues. In nucleotides, the CDR3 is TGCAGCGTTGAACGGGCTTTCTTT. Translated: CSVERAFF.

This chain connects TRBV5-4 to TRBJ2-2; the D gene is possibly TRBD2 (6 bases). Trimming shortened V by 0 bases and J by 4 bases, and 13 bases separated the two germline ends. The CDR3 is made up of 16 amino acids. Germline loops: CDR1 SGHNT, CDR2 YYREEE (reference sequence). CDR3 DNA: TGTGCCAGCAGCTTGGACGGGGGATCGGTCACCGGGGAGCTGTTTTTT. Translated, it gives CASSLDGGSVTGELFF.

The rearrangement joins TRBV28 to TRBJ2-3; D gene ambiguous. CDR1 MDHEN and CDR2 SYDVKM come from the germline V gene. CDR3 length: 13 residues. With 4 bases removed from V and 4 bases from J, the gap between germline ends came to 9 bases. In DNA, the CDR3 is TGTGCCAGCAGTTGGCCTGATCCAGATACGCAGTATTTT. Translating it yields CASSWPDPDTQYF.

This chain uses TRBV27 with TRBJ1-2; 11 nucleotides match TRBD1. The germline gives CDR1 MNHEY, CDR2 SMNVEV (reference sequence). The CDR3 is 20 amino acids. Losses at the gene ends were 3 bases for V and 0 bases for J; bases not matched to a gene: 15. CDR3 DNA: TGTGCCAGCAGTTTTTGGACAGGGGGCGTTGGACCGAATCCTAACTATGGCTACACCTTC. The encoded protein is CASSFWTGGVGPNPNYGYTF.

The CDR3, as DNA: TGTGCCAGCAGCCGAAACAGGGGAGGTGGGCCCCAGCATTTT. It codes for CASSRNRGGGPQHF. The chain has TRBV3-1 (or the pseudogene TRBV3-2) and TRBJ1-5; 7 nucleotides agree with TRBD1. The CDR3 totals 14 residues. Germline CDR1 is LGHDT and CDR2 is YNNKEL (reference sequence). V lost 4 bases to trimming and J lost 9 bases; unmatched junction nucleotides: 9.

The gene calls are TRBV9 and TRBJ2-2, with TRBD2 identical over 9 bases. Germline V gene lookup returns CDR1 SGDLS and CDR2 YYNGEE. The CDR3 extends over 16 amino acids. Trimming cost V 4 bases and J 7 bases; bases outside gene matches: 11. The CDR3 loop is CASSQNSGSGGGELFF. CDR3 DNA: TGTGCCAGCAGCCAAAATAGCGGGAGTGGTGGCGGGGAGCTGTTTTTT.

CDR3 sequence: CASSGWGGNGYTF. Written as DNA, the CDR3 is TGTGCCAGTAGCGGATGGGGCGGAAATGGCTACACCTTC. The J gene is TRBJ1-2, the V gene TRBV19; maybe TRBD1 (5 bases). V was trimmed by 6 bases and J by 6 bases, leaving 14 bases between them. There are 13 residues in the CDR3. Germline V gene sequence: CDR1 LNHDA, CDR2 SQIVND (reference sequence).

The chain carries TRBV27 and TRBJ1-1, with D unresolved. V was pared by 0 bases and J by 4 bases, with 9 bases between. Looked up from germline, CDR1 is MNHEY and CDR2 is SMNVEV (reference sequence). This CDR3 comprises 14 residues. The DNA for the CDR3 is TGTGCCAGCAGTTTATCAGGAGGGAGCACTGAAGCTTTCTTT. This encodes CASSLSGGSTEAFF.

The chain employs TRBV2 and TRBJ1-5, with D possibly matching TRBD1 (6 bases). Germline V CDR1 and CDR2: SNHLY, FYNNEI. The CDR3 runs 14 residues. The ends were cut back, 6 bases at V and 4 bases at J, with 13 bases in the middle. The CDR3 DNA reads as TGTGCCAGCAGCTTCTCGGACAGAAATCAGCCCCAGCATTTT. The encoded protein is CASSFSDRNQPQHF.

The V call is TRBV3-1 (or the pseudogene TRBV3-2), the J call TRBJ1-4, with TRBD1 matching over 8 bases. Germline CDR1 is LGHDT and CDR2 is YNNKEL (reference sequence). V lost 5 bases and J lost 4; bases outside the gene matches: 6. The CDR3 runs to 15 residues. The CDR3 reads CASSEQGAYNEKLFF. The CDR3 nucleotides read TGTGCCAGCAGCGAGCAGGGGGCTTATAATGAAAAACTGTTTTTT.

V and J are TRBV19 and TRBJ2-7, with D perhaps matching TRBD1 (6 bases). CDR1 is LNHDA, CDR2 SQIVND, per germline (reference sequence). The CDR3 is 13 residues long. V gave up 3 bases and J gave up 5 bases, with 11 bases separating them. CDR3 sequence (DNA): TGTGCCAGTAGTATTAGGGGGAGCGACGAGCAGTACTTC. It encodes CASSIRGSDEQYF.

This clone occurred once. The gene calls are TRBV19 and TRBJ2-1; 10 nucleotides agree with TRBD2. The ends lost 7 bases at V and 4 bases at J; junction bases unmatched: 10. CDR1 LNHDA and CDR2 SQIVND come from the germline V gene (reference sequence). CDR3 size: 16 residues. CDR3 sequence: CASKRLGSGRYNEQFF. CDR3 bases: TGTGCCAGTAAACGCCTAGGTAGCGGGAGGTACAATGAGCAGTTCTTC.

The chain links TRBV27 to TRBJ1-6; D unresolved. Trimming took 4 bases from V and 10 from J, leaving 8 bases between them. CDR1 and CDR2 from the germline V gene are MNHEY and SMNVEV (reference sequence). CDR3 length: 12 residues. This chain's CDR3 is CASSSGLSPLHF. CDR3 nucleotide sequence: TGTGCCAGCAGTTCCGGACTGTCACCCCTCCACTTT.

The rearrangement links TRBV5-6 to TRBJ1-3; tentative D call: TRBD1 (5 bases). Between the trimmed V and J ends, which lost 3 bases and 7 bases, there was a span of 11 bases. Germline V gene sequence: CDR1 SGHDT, CDR2 YYEEEE. The CDR3 runs to 13 residues. DNA of the CDR3: TGTGCCAGCAGCTCGGACACTTATAACACCATATATTTT. This sequence encodes CASSSDTYNTIYF.

This rearrangement joins TRBV5-6 to TRBJ1-2, with D possibly TRBD1 on 5 matching bases. This CDR3 is built from 15 residues. Trimming took 4 bases from V and 7 from J, leaving 20 bases between them. Per the germline V gene, CDR1 is SGHDT and CDR2 is YYEEEE. The CDR3 loop reads CASSLPRNRLGGYTF. CDR3 bases: TGTGCCAGCAGCCTACCGAGGAACAGGTTGGGTGGCTACACCTTC. Combining the CDR3 with reference TRBV5-6 and TRBJ1-2 gives the whole variable domain DAGVTQSPTHLIKTRGQQVTLRCSPKSGHDTVSWYQQALGQGPQFIFQYYEEEERQRGNFPDRFSGHQFPNYSSELNVNALLLGDSALYLCASSLPRNRLGGYTFGSGTRLTVV.

A few counts support this clone. This sequence joins TRBV4-1 and TRBJ2-1, with TRBD1 as a possible D gene (5 bases). This CDR3 is 14 amino acids long. V was shortened by 0 bases and J by 6 bases, with 9 bases between the two germline ends. Germline CDR1 is MGHRA and CDR2 is YSYEKL. This CDR3 reads CASSQDWGGNEQFF. The CDR3 bases are TGCGCCAGCAGCCAAGACTGGGGCGGCAATGAGCAGTTCTTC.

The chain combines TRBV28 with TRBJ2-1; D not resolved. V was clipped by 6 bases and J by 6 bases, with 18 bases between them. The CDR3 consists of 15 residues. Germline lookup yields CDR1 MDHEN and CDR2 SYDVKM. For the CDR3, the DNA is TGTGCCAGCAGACTCGGAAGGCGGCTAGTCAATGAGCAGTTCTTC. Translating gives CASRLGRRLVNEQFF.

This clone was seen just once. The V and J genes are TRBV7-9 and TRBJ1-6, with D tentatively TRBD1 (5 bases). The CDR3 has 14 amino acids. Germline V CDR1 and CDR2: SEHNR, FQNEAQ (reference sequence). Trimming pared 0 bases from V and 9 bases from J, leaving 9 bases between. This CDR3 is CASSLAGEGSPLHF. DNA of the CDR3: TGTGCCAGCAGCTTAGCAGGGGAAGGTTCACCCCTCCACTTT.

V is TRBV7-2 and J is TRBJ1-5; TRBD1 aligns across 7 bases. The CDR3 runs to 15 residues. Per the germline V gene, CDR1 is SGHTA and CDR2 is FQGNSA. V lost 3 bases and J lost 3; bases outside the gene matches: 5. Here the CDR3 reads CASSFSGTDNQPQHF. CDR3 sequence (DNA): TGTGCCAGCAGCTTTTCCGGGACAGACAATCAGCCCCAGCATTTT.

The chain combines TRBV5-1 with TRBJ2-7, with TRBD1 identical over 7 bases. V shed 1 base, J shed 3 bases, and the junction held 7 bases outside the gene matches. CDR3 length equals 15 residues. Germline V gene sequence: CDR1 SGHRS, CDR2 YFSETQ. The chain's CDR3 is CASSLSWTGGYEQYF. The CDR3 region has the DNA TGCGCCAGCAGCTTGTCGTGGACAGGAGGCTACGAGCAGTACTTC.